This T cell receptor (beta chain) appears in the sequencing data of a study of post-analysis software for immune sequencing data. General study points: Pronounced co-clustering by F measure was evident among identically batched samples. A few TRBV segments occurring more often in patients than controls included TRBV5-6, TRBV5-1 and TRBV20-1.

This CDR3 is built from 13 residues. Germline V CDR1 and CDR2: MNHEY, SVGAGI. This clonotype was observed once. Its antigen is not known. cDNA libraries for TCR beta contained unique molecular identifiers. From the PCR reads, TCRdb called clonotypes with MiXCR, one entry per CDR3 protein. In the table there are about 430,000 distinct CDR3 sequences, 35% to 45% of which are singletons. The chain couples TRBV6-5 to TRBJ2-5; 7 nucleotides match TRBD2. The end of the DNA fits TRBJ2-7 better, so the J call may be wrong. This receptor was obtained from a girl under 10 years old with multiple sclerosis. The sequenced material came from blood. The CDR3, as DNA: TGTGCCACGAAGACTAGCCAGACCTACGAGCAGTACTTC. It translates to CATKTSQTYEQYF.